The entry that follows covers one T cell receptor (beta chain) sequence. This clone was recorded a few times. The clone's antigen remains unknown. It has no much larger one-base neighbor in the sample; base qualities were not kept. The entire amount of isolated RNA was reverse transcribed using the High Capacity cDNA Reverse Transcription Kit, so the sequenced TCRB transcripts were expressed ones. Naive, central memory and regulatory T cell samples underwent deep immunoSEQ sequencing, averaging around 3.9 million total reads per sample. Sorted cells were lysed in RLT buffer and RNA was extracted with DNase-treated RNeasy Micro or Mini kits, depending on cell number. Each cell subset was processed on its own to prevent cross-contamination, while patient and healthy donor samples were processed together. Using the immunoSEQ multiplex PCR, TCRB sequences were amplified from cDNA into 87-bp fragments spanning the CDR3 region. The amplicons were sequenced using the Illumina HiSeq platform. The paper's data handling went like this. PCR bias was computationally corrected using synthetic template baselines, reads within Hamming distance 2 were collapsed, and singletons that could not be merged were discarded. By aligning reads against IMGT, V, D and J genes, CDR3 length, and insertions or deletions at six rearrangement sites were assigned. Clonotype counts were normalized to sorted cell number within each subset before computing true diversity and Gini coefficients with the tcR R package. The overlap coefficient, calculated on TCRB nucleotide sequences, was used to quantify repertoire sharing. The table was pulled from immuneACCESS by TCRdb, which kept in-frame rearrangements only. Such tables lose some clones; where checked, under half of the loss comes from unresolved V genes, and the rest has no known cause. That table furnishes V, J and clone size, whereas the DNA furnished D and trimming. Recorded for this sample are roughly 100,000 clones; 25% to 35% of them occurred a single time. The ten largest clones take up about 0.57% of the sample.

From each donor, a single peripheral blood sample of approximately 110 mL on average was drawn into heparinised tubes. Naive, central memory, regulatory and stem cell-like memory CD4+ T cells were sorted on a BD FACSAria II using a panel including CD45RO, CCR7, CD25, CD127, CD95 and CD27. Every sorted population had a purity above 95%. PBMCs were isolated immediately by Lymphoprep density gradient centrifugation and stained directly without culture. Samples were stained and sorted in pairs, with one healthy donor and one patient per experiment, so that batch effects were minimized. The sample originates from a study of beta chain features in type 1 diabetes (dated 2018 in TCRdb). With respect to the entire study: Mean age, gender distribution, total cell number and subset yield did not differ between patients and healthy donors. The study compared TCRB repertoires of sorted circulating CD4+ T cell subsets between recently diagnosed type 1 diabetes patients and matched healthy donors. Across all samples, about 110 million sorted cells were examined, and cell number per subset correlated strongly with RNA yield. Regulatory and stem cell-like memory subsets were isolated from only 8 patients and about eight healthy donors, whereas naive and central memory subsets came from all 30 or so donors.

The paper's findings and limits, for the study overall: PCR may preferentially amplify shorter templates, but because patient and control samples were amplified and corrected together, any resulting skew would affect both groups equally. Sequencing cDNA rather than genomic DNA could over-represent highly expressing activated cells, although activation and CD3 levels did not differ between groups. HLA sub-analyses involved small numbers of individuals, so any influence of HLA type on TCRB rearrangement remained unresolved. Naive, central memory and regulatory TCRB repertoires appeared to be more alike among patients than among healthy donors. In all four CD4+ subsets, TCRB CDR3 length was moderately but significantly shorter in type 1 diabetes patients. At VDJ recombination sites, patients with type 1 diabetes made fewer insertions and deleted more nucleotides, a pattern implying thymic rearrangement abnormalities.

The CDR3 covers 14 residues, taking in both the cysteine and the phenylalanine. Only the CDR3 region is kept as DNA, spanning 42 bases read in frame from base 1. CDR1 and CDR2 are read off the germline V gene as LGHNA and YSLEER. V is cut by 1 base and J by 2 bases, and the space between the germline ends is 7 bases. This receptor was taken from a woman aged 18 to 35 with type 1 diabetes. The specimen sequenced was central memory CD4+ T cells from blood. Rearrangement joined TRBV4-3 to TRBJ2-3, with the D gene not clear enough to name. The nucleotide sequence is TGCGCCAGCAGCCAAGCTAAAAACACAGATACGCAGTATTTT. It translates to CASSQAKNTDTQYF.